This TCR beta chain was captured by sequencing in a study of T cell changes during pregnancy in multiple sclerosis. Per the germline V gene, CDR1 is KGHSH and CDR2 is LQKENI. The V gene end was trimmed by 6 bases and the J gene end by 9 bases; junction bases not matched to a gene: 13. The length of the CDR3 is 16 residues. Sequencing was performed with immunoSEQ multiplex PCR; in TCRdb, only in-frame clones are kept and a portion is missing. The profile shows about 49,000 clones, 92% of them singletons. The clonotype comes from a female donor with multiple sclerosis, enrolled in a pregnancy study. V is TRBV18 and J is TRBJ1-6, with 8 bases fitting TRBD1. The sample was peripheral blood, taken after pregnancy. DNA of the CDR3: TGTGCCAGCTCCTCCGGGACAGGTCTAAACATTTCACCCCTCCACTTT. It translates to CASSSGTGLNISPLHF.